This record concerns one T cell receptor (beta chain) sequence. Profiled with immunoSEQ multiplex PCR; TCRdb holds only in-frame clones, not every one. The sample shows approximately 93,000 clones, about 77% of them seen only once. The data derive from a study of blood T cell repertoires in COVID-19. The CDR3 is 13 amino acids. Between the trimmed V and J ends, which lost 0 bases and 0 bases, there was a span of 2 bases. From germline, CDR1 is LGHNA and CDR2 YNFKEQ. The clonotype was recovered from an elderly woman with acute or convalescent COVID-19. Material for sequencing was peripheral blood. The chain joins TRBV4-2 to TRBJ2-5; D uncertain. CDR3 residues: CASSQDYQETQYF. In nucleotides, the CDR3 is TGTGCCAGCAGCCAAGACTACCAAGAGACCCAGTACTTC.